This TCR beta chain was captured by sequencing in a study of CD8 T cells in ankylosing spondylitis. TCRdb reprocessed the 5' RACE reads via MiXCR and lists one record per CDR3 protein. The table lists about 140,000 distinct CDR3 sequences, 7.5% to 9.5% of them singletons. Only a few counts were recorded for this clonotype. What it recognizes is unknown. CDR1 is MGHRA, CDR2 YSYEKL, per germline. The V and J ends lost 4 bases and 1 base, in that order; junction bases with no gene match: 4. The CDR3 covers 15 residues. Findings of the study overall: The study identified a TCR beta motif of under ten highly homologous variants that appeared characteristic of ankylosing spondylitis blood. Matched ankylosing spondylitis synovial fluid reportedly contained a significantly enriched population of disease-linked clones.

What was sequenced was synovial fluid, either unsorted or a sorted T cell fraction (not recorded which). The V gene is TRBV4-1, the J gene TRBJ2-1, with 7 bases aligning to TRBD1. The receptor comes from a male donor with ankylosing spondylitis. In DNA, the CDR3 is TGCGCCAGCAGCCGGGACAGAACTTCCTACAATGAGCAGTTCTTC. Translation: CASSRDRTSYNEQFF.